These 12 T cell receptor beta chains share one sample of origin, sequenced in a study of blood T cell repertoires in COVID-19. The data were produced by immunoSEQ multiplex PCR, yet TCRdb's version contains in-frame clones alone and is incomplete. In the table there are under 300,000 clones, 90% of which are singletons. Sequences were obtained from peripheral blood. These receptor sequences come from a woman aged 60-75 years with COVID-19, enrolled during active disease.

The rearrangement joins TRBV7-2 to TRBJ1-2; the D gene is possibly TRBD1 (5 bases). Trimming removed 2 bases from V and 4 bases from J, with 17 bases in between. This CDR3 spans 16 amino acids. Germline CDR1 reads SGHTA; CDR2 reads FQGNSA. CDR3: CASSLNAGSDGYGYTF. The CDR3 bases are TGTGCCAGCAGCTTAAATGCAGGGTCTGACGGCTATGGCTACACCTTC. The whole variable domain, filled in from reference TRBV7-2 and TRBJ1-2, reads GAGVSQSPSNKVTEKGKDVELRCDPISGHTALYWYRQSLGQGLEFLIYFQGNSAPDKSGLPSDRFSAERTGGSVSTLTIQRTQQEDSAVYLCASSLNAGSDGYGYTFGSGTRLTVV.

This chain connects TRBV24-1 to TRBJ2-5, with TRBD2 matching over 13 bases. The CDR3 is 17 residues long. The germline V gene encodes CDR1 KGHDR and CDR2 SFDVKD. V dropped 4 bases and J dropped 4; count of bases not matched to a gene: 8. This CDR3 reads CATSDPRLAGGRETQYF. CDR3 coding DNA: TGTGCCACCAGTGACCCTAGACTAGCGGGGGGCCGAGAGACCCAGTACTTC.

The chain is built from TRBV6-5 and TRBJ1-1; D remains ambiguous. Germline V gives CDR1 MNHEY, CDR2 SVGAGI. Trimming removed 1 base at V and 2 bases at J, with 14 bases between. The CDR3 is 16 amino acids. The CDR3 DNA is TGTGCCAGCAGTTACTGGCAGCTACACTACAACACTGAAGCTTTCTTT. Protein sequence: CASSYWQLHYNTEAFF.

The chain carries TRBV7-2 and TRBJ2-3; 9 positions match TRBD2. CDR1 and CDR2 (germline): SGHTA, FQGNSA. V was pared by 2 bases and J by 1 base, with 4 bases of the junction left unmatched. The CDR3 runs 16 residues. The CDR3 nucleotides read TGTGCCAGCAGCTTAATGGGACTAGCAGGCACAGATACGCAGTATTTT. Protein product: CASSLMGLAGTDTQYF.

In this sample, this clone turned up once. The genes are TRBV2 and TRBJ2-1, with D unresolved. From germline, CDR1 is SNHLY and CDR2 FYNNEI. Trimming pared 6 bases from V and 0 bases from J, leaving 12 bases between. The CDR3 spans 15 residues. In nucleotides, the CDR3 is TGTGCCAGCAGGGAAAAGCGTAGCTCCTACAATGAGCAGTTCTTC. Translation: CASREKRSSYNEQFF.

The rearrangement links TRBV5-4 to TRBJ2-3; 8 bases line up with TRBD1. The CDR3 contains 15 residues. V shed 2 bases, J shed 3 bases, and the junction held 5 bases outside the gene matches. From germline, CDR1 is SGHNT and CDR2 YYREEE (reference sequence). The CDR3 here is CASSLRTGPTDTQYF. The DNA of the CDR3 is TGTGCCAGCAGCTTAAGGACAGGGCCGACAGATACGCAGTATTTT.

The chain employs TRBV5-4 and TRBJ1-1; 8 bases fit TRBD1. CDR3 length equals 15 residues. Unmatched junction bases numbered 10, after V lost 4 bases and J lost 5 bases. Per the germline V gene, CDR1 is SGHNT and CDR2 is YYREEE (reference sequence). This CDR3 reads CASSMIGQGGTEAFF. CDR3 DNA: TGTGCCAGCAGCATGATCGGACAGGGCGGGACTGAAGCTTTCTTT.

Only one count was recorded for this clone. The V and J genes are TRBV27 and TRBJ2-7; the D gene is possibly TRBD1 (6 bases). V lost 5 bases and J lost 2, with 10 bases in between. From germline, CDR1 is MNHEY and CDR2 SMNVEV (reference sequence). The CDR3 sequence is 13 residues long. CDR3 sequence reads: CASSRTAPYEQYF. CDR3 coding DNA: TGTGCCAGCAGTCGGACAGCTCCCTACGAGCAGTACTTC.

The V gene is TRBV20-1, the J gene TRBJ2-5; 9 nucleotides line up with TRBD2. The CDR3 contains 15 residues. Germline V lookup: CDR1 DFQATT, CDR2 SNEGSKA (reference sequence). J lost 5 bases, V lost 3 bases, and 10 bases had no gene match. CDR3 protein: CSASLIAGAWETQYF. CDR3 DNA: TGCAGTGCTAGTTTAATAGCGGGGGCGTGGGAGACCCAGTACTTC.

This clone was picked up a small number of times. The CDR3 nucleotides read TGCAGCGGTGGACAGGGGCCGAACACTGAAGCTTTCTTT. This sequence encodes CSGGQGPNTEAFF. V and J are TRBV29-1 and TRBJ1-1; 9 bases fit TRBD1. The CDR3 loop spans 13 amino acids. Germline V gene sequence: CDR1 SQVTM, CDR2 ANQGSEA. V shed 7 bases and J 1 base; nucleotides not matched to a gene: 4.

Here the CDR3 reads CASSATGINEKLFF. The CDR3 DNA is TGTGCCAGCAGCGCGACAGGGATTAATGAAAAACTGTTTTTT. The V gene is TRBV9, the J gene TRBJ1-4; 7 bases line up with TRBD1. V gave up 3 bases and J gave up 4 bases; unmatched junction bases: 3. Germline assignment: CDR1 SGDLS and CDR2 YYNGEE. CDR3 length: 14 residues. The variable domain in full, with the rest retrieved from reference TRBV9 and TRBJ1-4, is DSGVTQTPKHLITATGQRVTLRCSPRSGDLSVYWYQQSLDQGLQFLIQYYNGEERAKGNILERFSAQQFPDLHSELNLSSLELGDSALYFCASSATGINEKLFFGSGTQLSVL.

This rearrangement joins TRBV23-1 to TRBJ1-1; D gene unclear. TRBV23-1 is assigned to the ORF class and has an uncertain function. The CDR3 contains 12 residues. Trimming pared 4 bases from V and 11 bases from J, leaving 14 bases between. CDR3 nucleotides: TGCGCCAGCAGTCGTAAGGAGGGTAACGCTTTCTTT. This encodes CASSRKEGNAFF.